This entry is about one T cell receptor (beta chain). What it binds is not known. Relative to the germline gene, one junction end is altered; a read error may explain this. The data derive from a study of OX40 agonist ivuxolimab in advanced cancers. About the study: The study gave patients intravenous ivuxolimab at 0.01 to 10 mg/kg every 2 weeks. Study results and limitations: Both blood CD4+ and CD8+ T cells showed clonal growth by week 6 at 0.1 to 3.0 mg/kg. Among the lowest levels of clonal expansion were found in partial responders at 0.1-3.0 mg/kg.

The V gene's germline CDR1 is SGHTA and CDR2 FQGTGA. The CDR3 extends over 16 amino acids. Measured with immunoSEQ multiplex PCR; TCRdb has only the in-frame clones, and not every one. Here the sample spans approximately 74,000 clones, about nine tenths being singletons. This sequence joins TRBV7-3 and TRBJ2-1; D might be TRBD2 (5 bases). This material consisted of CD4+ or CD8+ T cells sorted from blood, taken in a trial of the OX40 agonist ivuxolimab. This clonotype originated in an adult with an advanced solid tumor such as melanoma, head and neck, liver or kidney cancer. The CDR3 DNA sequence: TGTGCCAGCAGTCCCGGTTTGGCGGGCCTTTTCAATGAGCAGCTCTTC. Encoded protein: CASSPGLAGLFNEQLF.